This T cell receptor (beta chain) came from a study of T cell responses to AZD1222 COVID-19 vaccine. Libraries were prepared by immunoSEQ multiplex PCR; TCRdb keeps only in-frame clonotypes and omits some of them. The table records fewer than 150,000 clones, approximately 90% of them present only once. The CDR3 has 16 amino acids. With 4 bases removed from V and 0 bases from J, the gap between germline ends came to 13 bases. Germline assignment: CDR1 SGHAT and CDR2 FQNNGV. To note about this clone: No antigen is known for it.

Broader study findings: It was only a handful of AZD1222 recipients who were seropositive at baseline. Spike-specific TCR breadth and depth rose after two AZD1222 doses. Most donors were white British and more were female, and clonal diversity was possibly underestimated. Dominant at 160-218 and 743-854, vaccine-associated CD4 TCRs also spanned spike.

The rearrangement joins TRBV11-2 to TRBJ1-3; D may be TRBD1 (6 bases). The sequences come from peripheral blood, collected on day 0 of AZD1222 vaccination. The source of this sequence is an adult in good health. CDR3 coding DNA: TGTGCCAGCAGCTCCAATCTACAGGGCTCTGGAAACACCATATATTTT. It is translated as CASSSNLQGSGNTIYF.